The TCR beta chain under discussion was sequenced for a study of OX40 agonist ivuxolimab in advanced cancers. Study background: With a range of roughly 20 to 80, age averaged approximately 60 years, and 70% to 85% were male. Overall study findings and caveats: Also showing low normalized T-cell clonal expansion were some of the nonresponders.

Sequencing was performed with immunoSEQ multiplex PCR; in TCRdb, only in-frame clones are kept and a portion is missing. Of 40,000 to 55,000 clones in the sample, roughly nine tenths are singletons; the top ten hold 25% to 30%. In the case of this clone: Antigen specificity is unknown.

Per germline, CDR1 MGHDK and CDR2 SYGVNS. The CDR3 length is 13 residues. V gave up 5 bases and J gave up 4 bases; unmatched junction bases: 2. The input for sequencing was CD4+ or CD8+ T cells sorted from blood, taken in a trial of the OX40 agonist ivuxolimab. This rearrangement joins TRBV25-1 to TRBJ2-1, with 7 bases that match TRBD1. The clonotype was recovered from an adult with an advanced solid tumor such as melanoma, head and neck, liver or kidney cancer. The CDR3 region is CASSQGVYNEQFF. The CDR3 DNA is TGTGCCAGCAGTCAGGGGGTGTACAATGAGCAGTTCTTC.